One and the same sample provided the 21 T cell receptor beta chains below, sequenced in a study of blood T cell repertoires in COVID-19. Profiled with immunoSEQ multiplex PCR; TCRdb holds only in-frame clones, not every one. The sample has about 11,000 clones; roughly 86% are singletons. Sequenced input: peripheral blood. Receptors originate from a man in his fifties with active COVID-19.

This clone was seen only once. V usage is TRBV11-3 and J usage is TRBJ2-7; D is uncertain. The V end lost 5 bases, the J end lost 0 bases, and 8 bases lay between the germline ends. Per the germline V gene, CDR1 is SGHNT and CDR2 is YENEEA. The CDR3 is made up of 13 amino acids. DNA for the CDR3: TGTGCCAGCAGCCTTGGCCCCTCCTACGAGCAGTACTTC. It is translated as CASSLGPSYEQYF.

The J gene is TRBJ2-1, the V gene TRBV27; tentatively, D is TRBD2 (5 bases). The CDR3 is 15 residues long. Germline V CDR1 and CDR2: MNHEY, SMNVEV (reference sequence). Trimming took off 6 bases at V and 5 bases at J, with 17 bases between the two ends. CDR3 sequence: CASSLTRSGDNEQFF. The CDR3 DNA follows: TGTGCCAGCAGCCTTACTAGATCCGGGGACAATGAGCAGTTCTTC.

The rearrangement uses TRBV2 and TRBJ2-1; tentatively, D is TRBD2 (6 bases). Per the germline V gene, CDR1 is SNHLY and CDR2 is FYNNEI. The CDR3 covers 15 residues. Trimming stripped 2 bases from V and 4 bases from J, with 12 bases between. This CDR3 is CASSEFSGRYNEQFF. The CDR3 DNA is TGTGCCAGCAGTGAATTTAGCGGAAGATACAATGAGCAGTTCTTC. The full variable domain, rest sourced from reference TRBV2 and TRBJ2-1, is EPEVTQTPSHQVTQMGQEVILRCVPISNHLYFYWYRQILGQKVEFLVSFYNNEISEKSEIFDDQFSVERPDGSNFTLKIRSTKLEDSAMYFCASSEFSGRYNEQFFGPGTRLTVL.

CDR3 bases: TGTGCCCTTACCGGGACAGGGGGCGGCGGGGAGCTGTTTTTT. Translating gives CALTGTGGGGELFF. The chain couples TRBV7-8 to TRBJ2-2; 12 bases are shared with TRBD1. Germline trimming cut 11 bases from V and 7 bases from J; bases unmatched to any gene: 8. CDR3 length: 14 residues. Germline lookup yields CDR1 SGHVS and CDR2 FQNEAQ.

The chain combines TRBV12-3 or TRBV12-4 with TRBJ1-1; D possibly corresponds to TRBD1 (5 bases). Deletions cut 5 bases from V and 1 base from J, with 8 bases between. There are 13 residues in the CDR3. DNA for the CDR3: TGTGCCAGCAGTGTCCAGGGGAACACTGAAGCTTTCTTT. This codes for CASSVQGNTEAFF.

This clone was seen once. V usage is TRBV5-1 and J usage is TRBJ2-7; D may be TRBD1 (6 bases). The germline CDR1 and CDR2 sequences are SGHRS and YFSETQ. Trimming removed 4 bases at V and 2 bases at J, with 16 bases between. The CDR3 has 15 amino acids. The CDR3 here is CASSLQQGPTYEQYF. In DNA, the CDR3 is TGCGCCAGCAGCCTACAACAGGGTCCAACCTACGAGCAGTACTTC.

This chain joins TRBV20-1 and TRBJ2-1; tentatively, D is TRBD2 (6 bases). V lost 3 bases and J 0 bases, leaving 9 bases between the germline ends. This CDR3 contains 14 residues. Germline V CDR1 and CDR2: DFQATT, SNEGSKA (reference sequence). In DNA form, the CDR3 reads TGCAGTGCTAGTGGCGGGACCTCCTACAATGAGCAGTTCTTC. Its protein product is CSASGGTSYNEQFF.

This clone ranks as medium-sized. The chain couples TRBV10-3 to TRBJ2-3; D gene uncertain. Germline V lookup: CDR1 ENHRY, CDR2 SYGVKD. V was cut by 10 bases and J by 2 bases, with 13 bases left in between. The CDR3 is 13 amino acids. The CDR3 spells CATHQSDTDTQYF. CDR3 sequence (DNA): TGTGCCACCCACCAAAGCGACACAGATACGCAGTATTTT.

The V gene is TRBV9, the J gene TRBJ2-3; D is ambiguous. The CDR3 extends over 15 amino acids. Germline V gives CDR1 SGDLS, CDR2 YYNGEE. V shed 3 bases and J shed 0 bases, with 11 bases lying between them. The CDR3 spells CASSGSSPSTDTQYF. In DNA form, the CDR3 reads TGTGCCAGCAGCGGGAGCAGTCCTAGCACAGATACGCAGTATTTT.

V gene TRBV18 combines with J gene TRBJ2-1; D is ambiguous. Germline CDR1 reads KGHSH; CDR2 reads LQKENI. This CDR3 has 12 residues. The V and J ends lost 5 bases and 10 bases respectively, with 12 bases between them. Here the CDR3 reads CASSAKSKEQFF. CDR3 DNA: TGTGCCAGCTCAGCCAAATCTAAAGAGCAGTTCTTC.

This clone came up once. V is TRBV11-2 and J is TRBJ1-1; maybe TRBD1 (6 bases). CDR3 length: 14 amino acids. The germline gives CDR1 SGHAT, CDR2 FQNNGV. Trimming left V 1 base short and J 6 bases short, with 12 bases between. CDR3 sequence (DNA): TGTGCCAGCAGCTTAGTTTCAGGGGCGGCTGAAGCTTTCTTT. Translating gives CASSLVSGAAEAFF.

The rearrangement joins TRBV5-1 to TRBJ2-7, with 7 bases aligning to TRBD1. The trim removed 3 bases at V and 1 base at J, leaving 10 bases unmatched. This CDR3 spans 16 amino acids. Germline V gene data show CDR1 as SGHRS and CDR2 as YFSETQ. In nucleotides, the CDR3 is TGCGCCAGCAGCTCCGTGCGACAGGGCTGGTCCTACGAGCAGTACTTC. Protein sequence: CASSSVRQGWSYEQYF. Full variable domain (rest looked up from reference TRBV5-1 and TRBJ2-7): KAGVTQTPRYLIKTRGQQVTLSCSPISGHRSVSWYQQTPGQGLQFLFEYFSETQRNKGNFPGRFSGRQFSNSRSEMNVSTLELGDSALYLCASSSVRQGWSYEQYFGPGTRLTVT.

The chain uses TRBV4-1 and TRBJ2-7; D is possibly TRBD2 (6 bases). Trimming stripped 3 bases from V and 6 bases from J, with 21 bases between. Per germline, CDR1 MGHRA and CDR2 YSYEKL. The CDR3 spans 16 residues. CDR3 DNA sequence: TGCGCCAGCAGCCATTCCCCGGGACGGGGGACTGTCGAGCAGTACTTC. This gives the protein CASSHSPGRGTVEQYF.

The J gene is TRBJ2-1, the V gene TRBV4-1, with a possible D match to TRBD1 (5 bases). Deletions cut 6 bases from V and 0 bases from J, with 12 bases between. Germline values: CDR1 MGHRA, CDR2 YSYEKL. The CDR3 is 15 residues long. The CDR3 region has the DNA TGCGCCAGCAGACGACAGCTGAGCTCCTACAATGAGCAGTTCTTC. This gives the protein CASRRQLSSYNEQFF.

The chain has TRBV7-9 and TRBJ1-1; D call uncertain. Germline CDR1 is SEHNR and CDR2 is FQNEAQ (reference sequence). V gave up 1 base and J gave up 4 bases, with 4 bases separating them. The CDR3 is made up of 12 amino acids. CDR3 sequence reads: CASSLDGTEAFF. In DNA form, the CDR3 reads TGTGCCAGCAGCTTAGACGGCACTGAAGCTTTCTTT.

This sequence joins TRBV5-8 and TRBJ2-3; tentative D call: TRBD2 (6 bases). Germline V CDR1 and CDR2: SGHTS, YDEGEE. The CDR3 covers 15 residues. Trimming cost V 0 bases and J 0 bases, with 8 bases left between them. The CDR3 region is CASSLEGTSTDTQYF. The CDR3 DNA follows: TGTGCCAGCAGCTTGGAAGGGACTAGCACAGATACGCAGTATTTT.

The chain joins TRBV27 to TRBJ2-7, with 10 bases fitting TRBD1. This CDR3 is built from 16 residues. After removal of 2 bases from V and 3 bases from J, the junction contained 7 bases not matched to a gene. Germline lookup yields CDR1 MNHEY and CDR2 SMNVEV (reference sequence). In DNA, the CDR3 is TGTGCCAGCAGTTTAGGGAGGGACAGGGGATTCTACGAGCAGTACTTC. Its protein product is CASSLGRDRGFYEQYF.

The rearrangement links TRBV28 to TRBJ2-5, with TRBD1 matching over 8 bases. CDR1 is MDHEN and CDR2 is SYDVKM in the germline V gene. Unmatched junction bases numbered 3, after V lost 2 bases and J lost 1 base. This CDR3 has 15 residues. For the CDR3, the DNA is TGTGCCAGCAGTTTACGGACAGGGATCCAAGAGACCCAGTACTTC. Its protein is CASSLRTGIQETQYF.

V is TRBV9 and J is TRBJ2-1; 11 bases are a match to TRBD2. The junction had 16 bases not matched to a gene; V was cut back by 0 bases and J by 8 bases. In germline, CDR1 is SGDLS, CDR2 YYNGEE. This CDR3 contains 19 residues. CDR3 sequence (DNA): TGTGCCAGCAGCGTAGAGGAGGCTAGCGGGAGGAATTTGTTTGATGAGCAGTTCTTC. The encoded protein is CASSVEEASGRNLFDEQFF.

The chain links TRBV16 to TRBJ1-2; 9 bases line up with TRBD1. V was pared by 0 bases and J by 7 bases, with 6 bases of the junction left unmatched. CDR1 KGHSY and CDR2 FQNENV come from the germline V gene. The CDR3 contains 15 residues. CDR3 sequence: CASSQSDRGPFGYTF. Here the CDR3 DNA reads TGTGCCAGCAGCCAATCGGACAGGGGCCCCTTTGGCTACACCTTC.

The chain combines TRBV6-2 or TRBV6-3 with TRBJ1-5; possible D gene TRBD1, 5 bases. From germline, CDR1 is MNHEY and CDR2 SVGEGT. V dropped 2 bases and J dropped 7 bases, with 9 bases sitting between them. The CDR3 totals 13 residues. CDR3 sequence (DNA): TGTGCCAGCAGTTACACAGGATCCCAGCCCCAGCATTTT. It is translated as CASSYTGSQPQHF.